The TCR beta chain under discussion was sequenced for a study of blood T cell repertoires in COVID-19. Overall study context: Samples taken during acute and convalescent COVID-19 were collected in the United States, Italy and Spain. T cells, B-cell-depleted T cells, or PBMCs provided the cDNA or gDNA that served as material.

As originally analysed: Amplification of reference gene primers was used by the study to estimate nucleated cell counts. Generated by immunoSEQ multiplex PCR, the TCRdb table keeps only in-frame clones and is missing some. That table furnishes V, J and clone size, whereas the DNA furnished D and trimming. The sample lists a few hundred thousand clones; approximately 86% were seen once. Germline CDR1 reads SEHNR; CDR2 reads FQNEAQ (reference sequence). The CDR3 is made up of 17 amino acids. Trimming cost V 5 bases and J 2 bases; bases outside gene matches: 7. J is TRBJ2-6 and V is TRBV7-9; 9 nucleotides line up with TRBD2. The TCR sequence derives from a woman aged 25 to 45 who had recovered from COVID-19. Sequenced sample: peripheral blood. The CDR3 DNA reads as TGTGCCAGCAGCGCGGGGGGGACAGCCGCTGGGGCCAACGTCCTGACTTTC. This codes for CASSAGGTAAGANVLTF.